This entry concerns a single T cell receptor beta chain. Its matching antigen is unknown. A read error may account for a junction end that differs from germline. The input was 450 to 500 ng total RNA; TCR beta cDNA was made from it with a constant-region primer. Construction of TCR beta libraries relied on three successive nested multiplex PCR rounds employing slightly modified ARM-PCR. The study ran its first two PCR rounds for 9 to 10 cycles each, using TRBV1-TRBV30 forward primers and a C-beta reverse primer. Each CDR3 protein is one row after TCRdb ran MiXCR on the multiplex PCR reads. The sample has 300,000 to 350,000 distinct CDR3 sequences, about three fifths seen once. Per germline, CDR1 SGHVS and CDR2 FQNEAQ. This CDR3 comprises 12 residues. This entry comes from a study of tumor-infiltrating lymphocytes in primary liver carcinoma. Background on the study: Regardless of tissue type, samples showed similar yields of roughly 3.65 to 8 million productive TCRbeta reads.

Study-wide findings and caveats: Relative to blood, tumors carried a significantly larger fraction of the repertoire in their top 250 clones (p = 0.039).

Extraction also yielded germline DNA, while blood RNA was obtained from unsorted whole blood. Prior to surgery, around 3.6 milliliters of peripheral blood were drawn. The sequence was obtained from a woman in her twenties or thirties with primary liver carcinoma and hepatitis B virus infection. Sequencing used peripheral blood. The V and J genes are TRBV7-8 and TRBJ2-2; TRBD2 is a possible D gene (5 bases). CDR3 coding DNA: TGTGCCAGCACCCCTAACACCGGGGAGCTGTATTTT. It translates to CASTPNTGELYF.